This TCR beta chain was captured by sequencing in a study of Ad26.COV2.S vaccination and SARS-CoV-2 variants. Study in general: Intramuscular Ad26.COV2.S at 5x10^10 or 1x10^11 viral particles. The study's findings and limits: Reports say spike-specific CD8+ and CD4+ T cell responses covered substantial breadth after vaccination. Vaccinees showed greater spike-specific TCR breadth than placebo recipients.

The CDR3 covers 14 residues. Germline assignment: CDR1 LNHDA and CDR2 SQIVND (reference sequence). V shed 6 bases and J shed 2 bases, with 11 bases lying between them. About this clone itself: The antigen remains undetermined.

Assay used: immunoSEQ multiplex PCR; TCRdb lists only in-frame clones, some missing. The profile shows some 460,000 clones, 80% to 90% of them singletons. Treatment reported: roughly 19 received Ad26.COV2.S at low or high dose, single or two shots; about 5 received placebo; per-sample allocation not given. Samples analyzed were those drawn on day 63 after the first vaccine or placebo injection. Sequencing used peripheral blood, obtained in a trial of Ad26.COV2.S vaccine versus placebo. The chain has TRBV19 and TRBJ1-5, with D perhaps matching TRBD1 (5 bases). This TCR derives from a person aged 18 to 65 who received the Ad26.COV2.S COVID-19 vaccine or a placebo. CDR3 sequence reads: CASRMTARNQPQHF. The CDR3 DNA reads as TGTGCCAGTAGGATGACAGCCCGCAATCAGCCCCAGCATTTT.